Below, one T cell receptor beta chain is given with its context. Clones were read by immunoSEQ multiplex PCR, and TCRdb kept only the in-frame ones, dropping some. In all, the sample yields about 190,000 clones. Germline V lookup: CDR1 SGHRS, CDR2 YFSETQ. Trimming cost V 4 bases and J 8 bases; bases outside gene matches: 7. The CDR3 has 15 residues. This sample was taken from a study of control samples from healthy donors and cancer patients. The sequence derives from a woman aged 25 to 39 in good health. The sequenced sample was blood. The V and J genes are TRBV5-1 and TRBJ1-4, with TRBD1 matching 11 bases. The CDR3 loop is CASSGTGGQGEKLFF. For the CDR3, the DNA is TGCGCCAGCAGCGGGACAGGGGGACAGGGGGAAAAACTGTTTTTT.